Sequencing of this T cell receptor (beta chain) was carried out in a study of control samples from healthy donors and cancer patients. This CDR3 has 17 residues. Germline V gene data show CDR1 as PRHDT and CDR2 as FYEKMQ (reference sequence). V shed 5 bases and J 2 bases; nucleotides not matched to a gene: 7. This clone was recorded only once. The repertoire was sequenced with immunoSEQ multiplex PCR; TCRdb's copy has only in-frame clones and lacks some. The sample contains some 96,000 clones, roughly 84% of which appear only once. The source is a woman aged 45-65 years in good health. The chain uses TRBV13 and TRBJ2-1; the match to TRBD2 covers 12 bases. The sequencing sample was made of blood. CDR3 residues: CASSGGTSGLTYNEQFF. For the CDR3, the DNA is TGTGCCAGCAGCGGTGGGACTAGCGGGTTAACCTACAATGAGCAGTTCTTC. The full variable domain, rest sourced from reference TRBV13 and TRBJ2-1, is AAGVIQSPRHLIKEKRETATLKCYPIPRHDTVYWYQQGPGQDPQFLISFYEKMQSDKGSIPDRFSAQQFSDYHSELNMSSLELGDSALYFCASSGGTSGLTYNEQFFGPGTRLTVL.